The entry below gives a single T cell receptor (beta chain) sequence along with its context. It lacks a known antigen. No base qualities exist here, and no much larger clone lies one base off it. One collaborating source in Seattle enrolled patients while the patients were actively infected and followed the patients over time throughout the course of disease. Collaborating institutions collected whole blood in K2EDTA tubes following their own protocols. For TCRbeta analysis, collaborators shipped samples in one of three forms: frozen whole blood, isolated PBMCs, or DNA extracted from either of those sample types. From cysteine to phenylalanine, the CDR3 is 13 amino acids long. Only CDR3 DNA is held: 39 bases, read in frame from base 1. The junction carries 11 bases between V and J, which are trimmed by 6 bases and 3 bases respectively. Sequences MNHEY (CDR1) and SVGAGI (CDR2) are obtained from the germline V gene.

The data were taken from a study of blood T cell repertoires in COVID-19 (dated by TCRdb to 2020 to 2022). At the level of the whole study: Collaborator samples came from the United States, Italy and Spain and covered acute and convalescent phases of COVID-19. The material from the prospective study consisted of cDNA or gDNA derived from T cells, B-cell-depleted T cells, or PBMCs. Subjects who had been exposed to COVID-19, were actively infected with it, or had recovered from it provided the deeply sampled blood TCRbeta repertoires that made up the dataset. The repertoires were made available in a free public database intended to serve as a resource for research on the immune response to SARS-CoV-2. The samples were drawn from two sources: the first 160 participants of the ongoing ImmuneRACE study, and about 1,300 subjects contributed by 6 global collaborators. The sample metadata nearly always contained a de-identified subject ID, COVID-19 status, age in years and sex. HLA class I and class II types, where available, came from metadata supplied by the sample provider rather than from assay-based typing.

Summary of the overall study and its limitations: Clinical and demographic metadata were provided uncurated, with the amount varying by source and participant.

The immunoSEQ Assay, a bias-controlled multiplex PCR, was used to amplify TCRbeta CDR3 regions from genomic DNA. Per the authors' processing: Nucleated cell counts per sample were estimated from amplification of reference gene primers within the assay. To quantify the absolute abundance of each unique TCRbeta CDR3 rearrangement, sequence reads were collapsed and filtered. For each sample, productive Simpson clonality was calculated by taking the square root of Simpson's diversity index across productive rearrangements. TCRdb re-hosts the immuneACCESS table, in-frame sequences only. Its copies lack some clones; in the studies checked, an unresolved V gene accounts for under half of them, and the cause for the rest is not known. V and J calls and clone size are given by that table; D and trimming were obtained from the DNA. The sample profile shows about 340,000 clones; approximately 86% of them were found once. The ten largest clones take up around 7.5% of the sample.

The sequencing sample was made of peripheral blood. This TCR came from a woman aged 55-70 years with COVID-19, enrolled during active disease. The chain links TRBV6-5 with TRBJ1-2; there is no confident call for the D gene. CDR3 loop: CASSRGGDYGYTF. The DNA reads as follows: TGTGCCAGCAGCCGAGGCGGCGACTATGGCTACACCTTC.